This T cell receptor beta chain was observed in a study of cytomegalovirus exposure and HLA in healthy donors. Study-level findings and limits: A few chains tied to CMV proved CMV antigen-specific in vitro. Many donors carried some public TCRs, although rarity characterized most TCR sequences.

The V end was cut by 2 bases, the J end by 0 bases, with 14 bases between. This CDR3 comprises 16 residues. Germline-derived CDR1 and CDR2 are SGDLS and YYNGEE. Primers: 60 Vbeta forward and 13 Jbeta reverse. Repertoires were generated with immunoSEQ multiplex PCR, while TCRdb's copy carries only in-frame clones and drops some. The sample's table shows 150,000 or so clones. As regards this clone: The antigen is unknown.

The chain employs TRBV9 and TRBJ1-2, with D possibly TRBD1 on 5 matching bases. The sequence derives from a woman aged 45-60 years in good health and CMV-seronegative. The sequenced sample consisted of PBMCs. CDR3 nucleotides: TGTGCCAGCAGCGTGAGTCCCAGGGCTACTAACTATGGCTACACCTTC. Its protein product is CASSVSPRATNYGYTF.